This T cell receptor beta chain was sequenced in a study of cytomegalovirus exposure and HLA in healthy donors. Study-wide results and caveats: The availability of immune exposure information extended only to CMV serostatus. The study put some 160 TCR beta chains on its list as cytomegalovirus-associated.

The study ran its PCR with 60 Vbeta and 13 Jbeta primers. Generated by immunoSEQ multiplex PCR, the TCRdb table keeps only in-frame clones and is missing some. The sample has over 110,000 clones; 70% to 80% are singletons. The CDR3 extends over 13 amino acids. Germline CDR1 SGHVS, CDR2 FQNEAQ. With respect to this clone: Its target is not known. One junction end disagrees with the germline gene, perhaps due to a read error.

The chain carries TRBV7-8 and TRBJ2-5, with D maybe TRBD2 (5 bases). The material sequenced was PBMCs. The TCR was taken from a middle-aged woman in good health and CMV-seropositive. This chain's CDR3 is CASGLSGQETQYF. DNA of the CDR3: TGTGCCAGCGGCTTAAGCGGCCAAGAGACCCAGTACTTC.